The 23 T cell receptor beta chains reported below all come from one sample, sequenced in a study of cytomegalovirus exposure and HLA in healthy donors. The repertoire was sequenced with immunoSEQ multiplex PCR; TCRdb's copy has only in-frame clones and lacks some. The repertoire has roughly 130,000 clones, 85% to 90% of them found once; the top ten carry around 9%. The source material was PBMCs. The receptors were sampled from a woman younger than 35 in good health and CMV-seropositive.

The CDR3 here is CASSLGQQDEQYF. CDR3 bases: TGTGCCAGCAGCCTCGGACAGCAAGACGAGCAGTACTTC. V is TRBV5-4 and J is TRBJ2-7; a weak D match, TRBD1 (6 bases). Trimming took off 4 bases at V and 5 bases at J, with 13 bases between the two ends. The CDR3 is 13 residues long. CDR1 is SGHNT and CDR2 is YYREEE in the germline V gene (reference sequence).

This rearrangement joins TRBV27 to TRBJ1-6; D gene ambiguous. The V end lost 2 bases, the J end lost 3 bases, and 8 bases lay between the germline ends. The CDR3 totals 15 residues. From germline, CDR1 is MNHEY and CDR2 SMNVEV (reference sequence). This CDR3 is CASSLNRSYNSPLHF. In nucleotides, the CDR3 is TGTGCCAGCAGTTTAAACAGAAGCTATAATTCACCCCTCCACTTT.

The chain combines TRBV15 with TRBJ2-7, with D unresolved. The V end lost 0 bases, the J end lost 4 bases, and 7 bases lay between the germline ends. Germline loops: CDR1 LNHNV, CDR2 YYDKDF (reference sequence). The CDR3 runs to 13 residues. The CDR3 DNA follows: TGTGCCACCAGCAGAGAACGGGTTTACGAGCAGTACTTC. The encoded protein is CATSRERVYEQYF. The complete variable domain, with remaining parts taken from reference TRBV15 and TRBJ2-7, reads DAMVIQNPRYQVTQFGKPVTLSCSQTLNHNVMYWYQQKSSQAPKLLFHYYDKDFNNEADTPDNFQSRRPNTSFCFLDIRSPGLGDTAMYLCATSRERVYEQYFGPGTRLTVT.

The chain recombines TRBV7-2 with TRBJ2-1; 7 bases align to TRBD1. With V trimmed by 1 base and J by 4 bases, 4 bases remained unmatched. The CDR3 loop spans 15 amino acids. CDR1 SGHTA and CDR2 FQGNSA come from the germline V gene. The CDR3 sequence is CASSLGDSPYNEQFF. The CDR3 DNA follows: TGTGCCAGCAGCTTAGGGGACAGTCCTTACAATGAGCAGTTCTTC.

The chain employs TRBV19 and TRBJ1-5; no clear D. CDR1 is LNHDA and CDR2 is SQIVND in the germline V gene (reference sequence). The ends were cut back, 0 bases at V and 4 bases at J, with 7 bases in the middle. CDR3 length: 14 amino acids. The CDR3 sequence is CASSIEAVNQPQHF. The CDR3 nucleotides are TGTGCCAGTAGTATAGAAGCGGTGAATCAGCCCCAGCATTTT.

This clone was observed a single time. The chain uses TRBV6-1 and TRBJ1-3, with D possibly being TRBD1 (5 bases). With 7 bases removed from V and 4 bases from J, the gap between germline ends came to 17 bases. Germline assignment: CDR1 MNHNS and CDR2 SASEGT. CDR3 length: 15 residues. CDR3: CASTRGIAAGNTIYF. The DNA of the CDR3 is TGTGCCAGCACCCGGGGGATTGCGGCCGGAAACACCATATATTTT.

The rearrangement joins TRBV6-4 to TRBJ1-2, with D unresolved. Trimming removed 7 bases from V and 8 bases from J, with 17 bases in between. CDR3 length equals 13 residues. Germline CDR1 and CDR2: MRHNA and SNTAGT. CDR3 residues: CASTEGTVIGYTF. DNA of the CDR3: TGTGCCAGCACCGAGGGCACTGTGATCGGCTACACCTTC.

This clone was counted a single time. J is TRBJ2-4 and V is TRBV28; 10 nucleotides line up with TRBD1. Germline values: CDR1 MDHEN, CDR2 SYDVKM. Germline trimming cut 3 bases from V and 1 base from J; bases unmatched to any gene: 12. The CDR3 consists of 19 residues. CDR3 in DNA: TGTGCCAGCAGTTTCCCGACAGGGGGCAAGTACTCCGCCAAAAACATTCAGTACTTC. Protein sequence: CASSFPTGGKYSAKNIQYF.

This sequence joins TRBV28 and TRBJ2-7, with D possibly being TRBD1 (6 bases). The germline V gene encodes CDR1 MDHEN and CDR2 SYDVKM. V was shortened by 5 bases and J by 2 bases, with 13 bases between the two germline ends. The CDR3 is 14 residues long. The CDR3 reads CASSPEGQPYEQYF. CDR3 coding DNA: TGTGCCAGCAGTCCCGAAGGACAGCCCTACGAGCAGTACTTC. Full variable domain (rest looked up from reference TRBV28 and TRBJ2-7): DVKVTQSSRYLVKRTGEKVFLECVQDMDHENMFWYRQDPGLGLRLIYFSYDVKMKEKGDIPEGYSVSREKKERFSLILESASTNQTSMYLCASSPEGQPYEQYFGPGTRLTVT.

The chain links TRBV11-2 to TRBJ1-2; 10 bases are shared with TRBD1. Germline CDR1 and CDR2: SGHAT and FQNNGV. The CDR3 sequence is 14 residues long. The V and J ends lost 3 bases and 7 bases, in that order; junction bases with no gene match: 5. The CDR3, as DNA: TGTGCCAGCAGCTTTGGGACAGGGGTGGCTGGCTACACCTTC. This sequence encodes CASSFGTGVAGYTF.

This clone has only one observation. V is TRBV6-4 and J is TRBJ2-6; 9 bases align to TRBD1. With 6 bases clipped from V and 2 bases from J, the junction kept 5 bases outside the gene matches. CDR3 length: 16 amino acids. CDR1 is MRHNA and CDR2 is SNTAGT in the germline V gene. The CDR3 DNA is TGTGCCAGCAGCCCTACAGGGGGCGCTGGGGCCAACGTCCTGACTTTC. Its protein is CASSPTGGAGANVLTF.

This chain connects TRBV4-2 to TRBJ2-3; 16 bases agree with TRBD2. With 1 base clipped from V and 4 bases from J, the junction kept 14 bases outside the gene matches. Germline V lookup: CDR1 LGHNA, CDR2 YNFKEQ. This CDR3 comprises 21 residues. The CDR3 reads CASSQGLIGTSGGVVPDTQYF. Here the CDR3 DNA reads TGTGCCAGCAGCCAAGGTCTTATTGGGACTAGCGGGGGGGTTGTCCCAGATACGCAGTATTTT.

The count of this clone is one. CDR3 in amino acids: CASSFKTSLYNEQFF. The CDR3 DNA is TGCGCCAGCAGTTTTAAGACTAGCCTTTACAATGAGCAGTTCTTC. The chain couples TRBV4-1 to TRBJ2-1, with 7 bases aligning to TRBD2. With 6 bases clipped from V and 4 bases from J, the junction kept 9 bases outside the gene matches. Germline V gene lookup returns CDR1 MGHRA and CDR2 YSYEKL. The length of the CDR3 is 15 residues.

This chain links TRBV4-1 with TRBJ2-5, with TRBD1 matching over 9 bases. The CDR3 covers 16 residues. Germline V gene lookup returns CDR1 MGHRA and CDR2 YSYEKL. J lost 5 bases, V lost 1 base, and 8 bases had no gene match. The CDR3 is CASSQGVTGTGETQYF. The CDR3 DNA reads as TGCGCCAGCAGCCAAGGTGTAACGGGGACAGGGGAGACCCAGTACTTC.

The chain couples TRBV7-2 to TRBJ1-6, with D unresolved. CDR1 and CDR2 from the germline V gene are SGHTA and FQGNSA. The CDR3 is 14 amino acids. V was cut by 6 bases and J by 6 bases, with 12 bases left in between. The CDR3, as DNA: TGTGCCAGCAGACTTGACTTGAGTAATTCACCCCTCCACTTT. Encoded protein: CASRLDLSNSPLHF. The entire variable domain, with the rest obtained from reference TRBV7-2 and TRBJ1-6, is as follows: GAGVSQSPSNKVTEKGKDVELRCDPISGHTALYWYRQSLGQGLEFLIYFQGNSAPDKSGLPSDRFSAERTGGSVSTLTIQRTQQEDSAVYLCASRLDLSNSPLHFGNGTRLTVT.

This rearrangement joins TRBV11-2 to TRBJ1-2; D unclear. The CDR3 has 16 amino acids. V gave up 4 bases and J gave up 4 bases, with 19 bases separating them. Germline V CDR1 and CDR2: SGHAT, FQNNGV. The CDR3 nucleotides are TGTGCCAGCAGCTCCTCAAGAGGTCCCCGGGGCTATGGCTACACCTTC. Translated: CASSSSRGPRGYGYTF.

The chain is built from TRBV7-8 and TRBJ1-5, with 7 bases aligning to TRBD1. V was clipped by 6 bases and J by 1 base; unmatched bases: 3. CDR3 length: 14 amino acids. Germline CDR1 SGHVS, CDR2 FQNEAQ. CDR3 amino acids: CASSKGASNQPQHF. The CDR3 DNA follows: TGTGCCAGCAGTAAGGGGGCAAGCAATCAGCCCCAGCATTTT.

In this sample, this clone turned up a few times. This chain links TRBV9 with TRBJ1-1; D gene unclear. Looked up from germline, CDR1 is SGDLS and CDR2 is YYNGEE. The CDR3 runs 12 residues. Trimming shortened V by 4 bases and J by 3 bases, and 7 bases separated the two germline ends. The chain's CDR3 is CASSPGDTEAFF. The DNA of the CDR3 is TGTGCCAGCAGCCCCGGTGACACTGAAGCTTTCTTT.

V usage is TRBV29-1 and J usage is TRBJ2-7; 9 nucleotides match TRBD1. From germline, CDR1 is SQVTM and CDR2 ANQGSEA. V gave up 6 bases and J gave up 2 bases; unmatched junction bases: 8. The CDR3 runs to 14 residues. The CDR3, as DNA: TGCAGCGTAAATACAGGGGGCTACGCCTACGAGCAGTACTTC. The encoded protein is CSVNTGGYAYEQYF.

The V gene is TRBV7-9, the J gene TRBJ2-1; 10 bases are shared with TRBD2. The germline V gene encodes CDR1 SEHNR and CDR2 FQNEAQ (reference sequence). V dropped 5 bases and J dropped 7; count of bases not matched to a gene: 5. The CDR3 consists of 14 residues. CDR3 in amino acids: CASSEAGGRNEQFF. The CDR3 DNA reads as TGTGCCAGCAGCGAAGCGGGGGGGCGAAATGAGCAGTTCTTC.

The DNA of the CDR3 is TGTGCCAGCAGTATGGAGGATACGCAGTATTTT. It codes for CASSMEDTQYF. The V gene is TRBV28, the J gene TRBJ2-3; D unclear. Deletions cut 5 bases from V and 6 bases from J, with 6 bases between. The CDR3 runs to 11 residues. Germline-derived CDR1 and CDR2 are MDHEN and SYDVKM.

The gene calls are TRBV15 and TRBJ2-3; 8 nucleotides line up with TRBD1. The CDR3 loop spans 19 amino acids. Germline V gene sequence: CDR1 LNHNV, CDR2 YYDKDF (reference sequence). The trim removed 5 bases at V and 1 base at J, leaving 17 bases unmatched. CDR3 sequence: CATSHTRTGRVWGTDTQYF. The CDR3, as DNA: TGTGCCACCAGCCACACCAGGACAGGGAGAGTTTGGGGCACAGATACGCAGTATTTT.

The CDR3: CASSSRTGTEQYF. The CDR3 nucleotides read TGTGCCAGCAGCTCCCGGACAGGGACCGAGCAGTACTTC. This sequence joins TRBV9 and TRBJ2-7; 8 nucleotides line up with TRBD1. CDR1 SGDLS and CDR2 YYNGEE come from the germline V gene. V gave up 4 bases and J gave up 6 bases; unmatched junction bases: 6. The CDR3 runs to 13 residues.